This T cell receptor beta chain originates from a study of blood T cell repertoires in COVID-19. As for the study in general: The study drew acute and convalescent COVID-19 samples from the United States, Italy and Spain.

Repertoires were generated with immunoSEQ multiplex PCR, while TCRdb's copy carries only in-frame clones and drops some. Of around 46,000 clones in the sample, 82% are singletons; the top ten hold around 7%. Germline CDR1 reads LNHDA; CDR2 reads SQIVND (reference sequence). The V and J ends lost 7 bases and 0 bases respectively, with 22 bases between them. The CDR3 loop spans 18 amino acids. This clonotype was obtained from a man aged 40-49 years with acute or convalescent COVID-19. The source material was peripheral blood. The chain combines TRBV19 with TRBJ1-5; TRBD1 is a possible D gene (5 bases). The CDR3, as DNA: TGTGCCAGTACCTCCTATGGGGGGAGGAGTTATAGCAATCAGCCCCAGCATTTT. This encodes CASTSYGGRSYSNQPQHF.